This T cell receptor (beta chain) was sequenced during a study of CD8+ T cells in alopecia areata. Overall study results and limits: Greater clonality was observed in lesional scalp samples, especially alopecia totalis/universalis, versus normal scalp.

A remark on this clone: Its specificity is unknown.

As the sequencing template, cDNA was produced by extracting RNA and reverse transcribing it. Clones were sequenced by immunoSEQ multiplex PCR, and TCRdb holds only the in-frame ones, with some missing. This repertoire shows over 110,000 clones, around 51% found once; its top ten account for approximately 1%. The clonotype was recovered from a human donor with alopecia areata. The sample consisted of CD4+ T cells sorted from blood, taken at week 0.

CDR3 DNA: TGTGCCAGCAGTTACTCCGCGACAGCCTCCTCCAAGGGCTACACCTTC. Its protein is CASSYSATASSKGYTF. This sequence joins TRBV6-5 and TRBJ1-2; TRBD1 is a possible D gene (5 bases). CDR3 length: 16 amino acids. Germline V gene sequence: CDR1 MNHEY, CDR2 SVGAGI. Trimming took off 0 bases at V and 8 bases at J, with 19 bases between the two ends.